This TCR beta chain was recovered during a study of human T cells and chemical hapten exposure. J lost 1 base, V lost 6 bases, and 10 bases had no gene match. Germline V gives CDR1 PRHDT, CDR2 FYEKMQ (reference sequence). The CDR3 consists of 16 residues. It was the library that attached unique molecular identifiers to individual cDNA molecules. Original analysis: Counting gave a median of about 89,000 TCRs per sample, with values ranging from roughly 20,000 to 750,000. TCRdb itself ran the RACE reads through MiXCR, one entry per CDR3 protein. TCRdb assigned the V and J calls; the authors' analysis was not used. This table holds tens of thousands of distinct CDR3 sequences, approximately 8.2% found once. Time point defined: healthy volunteer bleed at 2 weeks. Extraction of total RNA was performed on unfractionated whole blood.

The V call is TRBV13, the J call TRBJ2-3; TRBD2 matches 7 bases. The sequence derives from a female donor in good health. Some clones in this sample may be carry-over from other donors' samples. What was sequenced was whole blood. The CDR3 nucleotides are TGTGCCAGCAGTGGGGCTGGGAGGGACGGCACAGATACGCAGTATTTT. This encodes CASSGAGRDGTDTQYF.